This entry describes one T cell receptor (beta chain). Only in-frame clones appear in the TCRdb table, and some are missing; sequencing was by immunoSEQ multiplex PCR. The sample lists tens of thousands of clones, around 80% occurring once. The sample comes from a study of blood T cell repertoires in COVID-19. Overall study context: Sources were T cells, B-cell-depleted T cells, or PBMCs; the material itself was cDNA or gDNA.

With 11 bases clipped from V and 1 base from J, the junction kept 5 bases outside the gene matches. Germline V gene sequence: CDR1 WSHSY, CDR2 SAAADI. The CDR3 totals 12 residues. The TCR originated in a human donor in a cohort sampled during active COVID-19. The sequenced sample was peripheral blood. The J gene is TRBJ2-7, the V gene TRBV10-2; TRBD2 matches at 7 bases. The CDR3 here is CACLGGSYEQYF. CDR3 sequence (DNA): TGCGCCTGTTTGGGAGGGTCCTACGAGCAGTACTTC.